This T cell receptor beta chain was sequenced during a study of T-cell memory formation after mild COVID-19. Study summary: Largely donor-specific sequence clusters came from a couple of donors.

In TCRdb, the 5' RACE reads were re-called with MiXCR into one record per CDR3 protein. The sample holds 100,000 to 150,000 distinct CDR3 sequences, about 18% seen once. This CDR3 is built from 12 residues. From germline, CDR1 is SNHLY and CDR2 FYNNEI. V was pared by 2 bases and J by 4 bases, with 5 bases between. This clonotype was seen a handful of times. The sequence derives from a man between 18 and 35 years old who had mild COVID-19 (a few samples of this study predate the infection). Cell type and time point are not known. The sample consisted of PBMCs or a T cell subset sorted from them (not recorded which). This sequence joins TRBV2 and TRBJ1-2; D unclear. This CDR3 is CASSESSYGYTF. CDR3 in DNA: TGTGCCAGCAGTGAATCCAGCTATGGCTACACCTTC.